A single sample gave rise to the 28 T cell receptor beta chains below, sequenced in a study of OX40 agonist ivuxolimab in advanced cancers. Repertoires were generated with immunoSEQ multiplex PCR, while TCRdb's copy carries only in-frame clones and drops some. The repertoire holds tens of thousands of clones, with 82% as singletons. The sequenced sample was CD4+ or CD8+ T cells sorted from blood, obtained in a trial of the OX40 agonist ivuxolimab. The receptors were sampled from an adult with an advanced solid tumor such as melanoma, head and neck, liver or kidney cancer.

V usage is TRBV11-1 and J usage is TRBJ2-2, with D unclear. Deletions cut 5 bases from V and 5 bases from J, with 9 bases between. This CDR3 has 13 residues. Germline V gene data show CDR1 as SGHAT and CDR2 as FQDESV (reference sequence). The DNA for the CDR3 is TGTGCCAGCAGCCTCAGACGAACCGGGGAGCTGTTTTTT. Protein product: CASSLRRTGELFF.

The chain combines TRBV2 with TRBJ1-5; TRBD1 agrees at 8 bases. Trimming cost V 6 bases and J 2 bases; bases outside gene matches: 3. The germline gives CDR1 SNHLY, CDR2 FYNNEI. CDR3 length: 14 amino acids. This chain's CDR3 is CASSDRGGNQPQHF. DNA for the CDR3: TGTGCCAGCAGCGACAGGGGAGGCAATCAGCCCCAGCATTTT. The complete variable domain, with remaining parts taken from reference TRBV2 and TRBJ1-5, reads EPEVTQTPSHQVTQMGQEVILRCVPISNHLYFYWYRQILGQKVEFLVSFYNNEISEKSEIFDDQFSVERPDGSNFTLKIRSTKLEDSAMYFCASSDRGGNQPQHFGDGTRLSIL.

The chain recombines TRBV29-1 with TRBJ1-2; 7 bases are shared with TRBD1. Germline trimming cut 3 bases from V and 2 bases from J; bases unmatched to any gene: 12. There are 16 residues in the CDR3. Germline CDR1 reads SQVTM; CDR2 reads ANQGSEA. Here the CDR3 DNA reads TGCAGCGTTGATCAAGAGCCTCGGGACAGCAACTATGGCTACACCTTC. This codes for CSVDQEPRDSNYGYTF.

The CDR3 nucleotides read TGTGCCAGCAGCGCCAATCAAGAGACCCAGTACTTC. The encoded protein is CASSANQETQYF. The V gene is TRBV5-8, the J gene TRBJ2-5; D unclear. Trimming took off 4 bases at V and 2 bases at J, with 6 bases between the two ends. Germline V gene data show CDR1 as SGHTS and CDR2 as YDEGEE. This CDR3 comprises 12 residues. The complete variable domain, with remaining parts taken from reference TRBV5-8 and TRBJ2-5, reads EAGVTQSPTHLIKTRGQQATLRCSPISGHTSVYWYQQALGLGLQFLLWYDEGEERNRGNFPPRFSGRQFPNYSSELNVNALELEDSALYLCASSANQETQYFGPGTRLLVL.

The chain combines TRBV2 with TRBJ2-7; D not resolved. The CDR3 has 13 amino acids. CDR1 is SNHLY, CDR2 FYNNEI, per germline. V was cut by 6 bases and J by 3 bases, with 12 bases left in between. CDR3 sequence reads: CASSIGWDYEQYF. The CDR3 DNA follows: TGTGCCAGCAGCATAGGCTGGGACTACGAGCAGTACTTC.

V gene TRBV6-5 combines with J gene TRBJ1-1; 8 bases are shared with TRBD1. Per germline, CDR1 MNHEY and CDR2 SVGAGI. CDR3 size: 13 residues. Trimming took 7 bases from V and 0 from J; bases not matched to a gene: 1. This chain's CDR3 is CASKGQVNTEAFF. The DNA of the CDR3 is TGTGCCAGCAAGGGACAGGTGAACACTGAAGCTTTCTTT.

The chain links TRBV30 to TRBJ2-7, with TRBD2 matching 10 bases. Germline-derived CDR1 and CDR2 are GTSNPN and SVGIG (reference sequence). The J segment lost 4 bases and the V segment lost 4 bases, leaving 7 bases of the junction unmatched. The CDR3 spans 14 residues. The CDR3 sequence: CAWKKREGVYEQYF. For the CDR3, the DNA is TGTGCCTGGAAAAAGCGGGAGGGTGTGTACGAGCAGTACTTC.

The chain is built from TRBV7-9 and TRBJ2-5, with 8 bases identical to TRBD2. The CDR3 spans 14 residues. Germline CDR1 SEHNR, CDR2 FQNEAQ (reference sequence). The J segment lost 5 bases and the V segment lost 5 bases, leaving 7 bases of the junction unmatched. Written as DNA, the CDR3 is TGTGCCAGCAGCCCTAGGACTAGCACGGAGACCCAGTACTTC. Translating gives CASSPRTSTETQYF.

V gene TRBV10-3 combines with J gene TRBJ2-7; D is perhaps TRBD2 (6 bases). V was clipped by 10 bases and J by 1 base, with 14 bases between them. This CDR3 comprises 13 residues. Per the germline V gene, CDR1 is ENHRY and CDR2 is SYGVKD. In DNA form, the CDR3 reads TGTGCCACCGGGACGGGGGATTCCTACGAGCAGTACGTC. Its protein product is CATGTGDSYEQYV.

The sample holds a few counts of this clone. The chain recombines TRBV5-1 with TRBJ2-5; D unresolved. The CDR3 runs to 13 residues. V lost 4 bases and J lost 5, with 12 bases in between. Germline CDR1 is SGHRS and CDR2 is YFSETQ. The CDR3 bases are TGCGCCAGCAGCGCCGGGTCGTTTGAGACCCAGTACTTC. Translation gives CASSAGSFETQYF.

The chain couples TRBV9 to TRBJ2-5; D possibly matches TRBD1 or TRBD2 (6 bases each). This CDR3 contains 12 residues. Looked up from germline, CDR1 is SGDLS and CDR2 is YYNGEE. V was pared by 8 bases and J by 2 bases, with 10 bases between. CDR3 coding DNA: TGTGCCAGTGGAGGGGGGCAAGAGACCCAGTACTTC. Its protein product is CASGGGQETQYF.

V is TRBV2 and J is TRBJ2-5, with 10 positions matching TRBD1. Trimming removed 4 bases from V and 5 bases from J; junction bases left unmatched: 7. From germline, CDR1 is SNHLY and CDR2 FYNNEI. This CDR3 region has 15 residues. The CDR3 loop reads CASSAGTGVVETQYF. CDR3 bases: TGTGCCAGCAGTGCCGGGACAGGGGTAGTGGAGACCCAGTACTTC.

V and J are TRBV28 and TRBJ1-2, with 8 nucleotides matching TRBD1. Germline V lookup: CDR1 MDHEN, CDR2 SYDVKM. The J segment lost 5 bases and the V segment lost 2 bases, leaving 7 bases of the junction unmatched. The CDR3 is 15 residues long. The CDR3 spells CASSLAPGGTYGYTF. The CDR3 bases are TGTGCCAGCAGTTTAGCCCCAGGGGGCACTTATGGCTACACCTTC.

The chain combines TRBV10-2 with TRBJ1-3; D ambiguous. From germline, CDR1 is WSHSY and CDR2 SAAADI. CDR3 length equals 18 residues. Between the trimmed V and J ends, which lost 1 base and 0 bases, there was a span of 16 bases. The CDR3 spells CASSEFGAGFSSGNTIYF. DNA of the CDR3: TGCGCCAGCAGTGAGTTCGGTGCCGGGTTTAGCTCTGGAAACACCATATATTTT.

This sequence joins TRBV2 and TRBJ1-2; 7 bases align to TRBD1. CDR1 is SNHLY and CDR2 is FYNNEI in the germline V gene. The CDR3 extends over 15 amino acids. After removal of 6 bases from V and 7 bases from J, the junction contained 14 bases not matched to a gene. CDR3 in DNA: TGTGCCAGCAGGGGGGGACAGCCGACCAGTTTTGGCTACACCTTC. Its translation is CASRGGQPTSFGYTF.

The genes are TRBV29-1 and TRBJ2-7, with unresolved D. In germline, CDR1 is SQVTM, CDR2 ANQGSEA. The V and J ends lost 5 bases and 0 bases respectively, with 17 bases between them. The length of the CDR3 is 15 residues. CDR3 DNA: TGCAGCGTTTCCCTCCCGGACGGGTACTCCTACGAGCAGTACTTC. It yields the protein CSVSLPDGYSYEQYF.

The gene calls are TRBV5-1 and TRBJ2-7; 9 bases agree with TRBD2. This CDR3 is 15 amino acids long. J was trimmed by 3 bases and V by 2 bases; bases with no gene match: 6. Germline CDR1 reads SGHRS; CDR2 reads YFSETQ. The CDR3 DNA reads TGCGCCAGCAGCTTAAGTAGCGGGAGTAGCTACGAGCAGTACTTC. Translation gives CASSLSSGSSYEQYF. The entire variable domain, with the rest obtained from reference TRBV5-1 and TRBJ2-7, is as follows: KAGVTQTPRYLIKTRGQQVTLSCSPISGHRSVSWYQQTPGQGLQFLFEYFSETQRNKGNFPGRFSGRQFSNSRSEMNVSTLELGDSALYLCASSLSSGSSYEQYFGPGTRLTVT.

V gene TRBV6-6 combines with J gene TRBJ2-7; D may be TRBD1 or TRBD2 (5 bases each). Trimming took off 2 bases at V and 7 bases at J, with 15 bases between the two ends. CDR1 is MNHNY, CDR2 SVGAGI, per germline (reference sequence). The CDR3 is 14 residues long. CDR3 loop: CASSYGRENTEQYV. The CDR3 DNA reads TGTGCCAGCAGTTACGGCAGGGAGAATACGGAGCAGTACGTC.

The V call is TRBV7-9, the J call TRBJ1-5; 9 bases map to TRBD1. Germline V gives CDR1 SEHNR, CDR2 FQNEAQ (reference sequence). The CDR3 contains 17 residues. The ends lost 5 bases at V and 3 bases at J; junction bases unmatched: 11. In DNA, the CDR3 is TGTGCCAGCAGCCTAGGCTACGGACAGGGGAACAATCAGCCCCAGCATTTT. It translates to CASSLGYGQGNNQPQHF.

The rearrangement links TRBV30 to TRBJ2-1, with D tentatively TRBD2 (5 bases). Trimming stripped 0 bases from V and 9 bases from J, with 30 bases between. There are 19 residues in the CDR3. Germline lookup yields CDR1 GTSNPN and CDR2 SVGIG (reference sequence). In DNA, the CDR3 is TGTGCCTGGAGTGTACTTTTTATTGCGAGAGCTGGAGGATTCGTTGAGCAGTTCTTC. Its protein product is CAWSVLFIARAGGFVEQFF.

This clone occurred once. The chain couples TRBV7-9 to TRBJ2-2; D not certain. The ends were cut back, 5 bases at V and 2 bases at J, with 3 bases in the middle. The germline V gene has CDR1 SEHNR and CDR2 FQNEAQ (reference sequence). The length of the CDR3 is 12 residues. The CDR3 DNA reads as TGTGCCAGCAGCCTCAACACCGGGGAGCTGTTTTTT. It specifies CASSLNTGELFF.

V usage is TRBV5-1 and J usage is TRBJ2-1, with D tentatively TRBD2 (5 bases). Trimming took off 3 bases at V and 3 bases at J, with 10 bases between the two ends. CDR1 and CDR2 from the germline V gene are SGHRS and YFSETQ. The CDR3 is 14 residues long. CDR3: CASSSSSGYNEQFF. The DNA for the CDR3 is TGCGCCAGCAGCTCCTCGAGCGGCTACAATGAGCAGTTCTTC.

The chain joins TRBV7-9 to TRBJ2-5, with 9 bases matching TRBD1. The CDR3 is 17 amino acids. Germline V CDR1 and CDR2: SEHNR, FQNEAQ (reference sequence). V was clipped by 2 bases and J by 4 bases; unmatched bases: 11. As DNA, the CDR3 is TGTGCCAGCAGCTTATGGGGACAGGGAAAGGAGAGAGAGACCCAGTACTTC. It yields the protein CASSLWGQGKERETQYF.

V usage is TRBV28 and J usage is TRBJ2-2; the D gene is possibly TRBD2 (6 bases). Looked up from germline, CDR1 is MDHEN and CDR2 is SYDVKM. This CDR3 is 15 amino acids long. Trimming stripped 5 bases from V and 1 base from J, with 11 bases between. CDR3 region: CASSQTRGNTGELFF. CDR3 nucleotides: TGTGCCAGCAGTCAGACTAGGGGGAACACCGGGGAGCTGTTTTTT.

In its sample, this clone was seen a few times. V usage is TRBV7-2 and J usage is TRBJ2-7; D ambiguous. V was trimmed by 4 bases and J by 5 bases, leaving 12 bases between them. CDR1 SGHTA and CDR2 FQGNSA come from the germline V gene. This CDR3 has 13 amino acids. The CDR3 nucleotides read TGTGCCAGCAGCTCAACCCCGGGCGACGAGCAGTACTTC. It translates to CASSSTPGDEQYF.

The chain couples TRBV28 to TRBJ1-3; D is uncertain. Germline CDR1 and CDR2: MDHEN and SYDVKM. V lost 3 bases and J lost 0, with 9 bases in between. The CDR3 spans 15 residues. CDR3 loop: CASSFETSSGNTIYF. CDR3 coding DNA: TGTGCCAGCAGTTTTGAGACTTCCTCTGGAAACACCATATATTTT.

This clone was found once. The V call is TRBV19, the J call TRBJ2-6; D remains unclear. The germline gives CDR1 LNHDA, CDR2 SQIVND (reference sequence). Deletions cut 1 base from V and 0 bases from J, with 10 bases between. The CDR3 has 17 amino acids. The CDR3 sequence: CASSIVWLLSGANVLTF. The CDR3 nucleotides read TGTGCCAGTAGTATAGTCTGGCTCCTCTCTGGGGCCAACGTCCTGACTTTC.

J is TRBJ2-1 and V is TRBV19; maybe TRBD2 (6 bases). The germline CDR1 and CDR2 sequences are LNHDA and SQIVND (reference sequence). The V end was cut by 6 bases, the J end by 10 bases, with 16 bases between. CDR3 length: 13 amino acids. In DNA form, the CDR3 reads TGTGCCAGTAGCCTTTTCTGGGGGGACGAGCAGTTCTTC. Its protein is CASSLFWGDEQFF.